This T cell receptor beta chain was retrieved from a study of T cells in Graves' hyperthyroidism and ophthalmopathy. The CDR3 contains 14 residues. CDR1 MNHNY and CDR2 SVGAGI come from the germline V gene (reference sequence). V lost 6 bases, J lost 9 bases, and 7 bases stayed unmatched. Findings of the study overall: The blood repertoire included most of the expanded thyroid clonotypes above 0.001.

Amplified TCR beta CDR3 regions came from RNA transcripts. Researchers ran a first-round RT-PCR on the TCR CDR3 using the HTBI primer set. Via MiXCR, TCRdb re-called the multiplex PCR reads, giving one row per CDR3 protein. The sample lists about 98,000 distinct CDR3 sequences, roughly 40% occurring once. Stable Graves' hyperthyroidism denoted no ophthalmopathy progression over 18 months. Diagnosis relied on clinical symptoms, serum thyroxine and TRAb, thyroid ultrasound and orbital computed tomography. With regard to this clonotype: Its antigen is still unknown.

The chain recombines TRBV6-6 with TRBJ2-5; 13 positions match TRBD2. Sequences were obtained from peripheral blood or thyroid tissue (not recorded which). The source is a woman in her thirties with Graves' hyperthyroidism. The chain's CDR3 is CASSGLAGAGAQYF. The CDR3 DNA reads TGTGCCAGCAGCGGACTAGCGGGAGCGGGGGCCCAGTACTTC.